A selection of T cell receptor beta chains follows, all from one sample in a study of Graves' ophthalmopathy and Graves' hyperthyroidism. TCRdb re-called the multiplex PCR reads through MiXCR, storing one row per CDR3 protein. The sample contains under 350,000 distinct CDR3 sequences, about 17% of which appear only once. The source material was peripheral blood. These receptors originate from an adult man with Graves' ophthalmopathy. CDR3s include the opening cysteine and the closing phenylalanine or tryptophan. D genes are given only for firm matches. Clone size is stated in some rows and not others, as once, few, many or a class when expanded.

d_gene	abundance	j_gene	v_gene	CDR3nt	CDR3aa
.	few	TRBJ1-1	TRBV3-1	TGTGCCAGCAGCCAAGAGGGAGGTGAAGCTTTCTTT	CASSQEGGEAFF
TRBD2	many	TRBJ2-2	TRBV29-1	TGCAGCGTCGGGACTAGCGGAGCTTCGGGCACCGGGGAGCTGTTTTTT	CSVGTSGASGTGELFF
TRBD1	many	TRBJ1-3	TRBV20-1	TGCAGTGCCAAGACAGGGGGCTCCTCTGGAAACACCATATATTTT	CSAKTGGSSGNTIYF
TRBD1	many	TRBJ1-2	TRBV7-2	TGTGCCAGCAGCTTTTGGGACAGTGGCCGGTATGGCTACACCTTC	CASSFWDSGRYGYTF
.	many	TRBJ2-5	TRBV2	TGTGCCAGCAGACCTACTCGGGTGGAGACCCAGTACTTC	CASRPTRVETQYF
.	.	TRBJ2-7	TRBV5-8	TGTGCCAGCAGCTTGGGACTCGCCAGGAATCGCGAGCAGTACTTC	CASSLGLARNREQYF
.	many	TRBJ1-6	TRBV20-1	TGCAGTGCTAGGAAAGGGAGCTCCTATAATTCACCCCTCCACTTT	CSARKGSSYNSPLHF
.	many	TRBJ1-1	TRBV18	TGTGCCAGCTCCGGGACGAGGAACACTGAAGCTTTCTTT	CASSGTRNTEAFF
TRBD2	many	TRBJ2-5	TRBV6-2/TRBV6-3	TGTGCCAGCAGTCCCCGACTAGCGGGGGGGCGGGAGACCCAGTACTTC	CASSPRLAGGRETQYF
.	many	TRBJ2-5	TRBV2	TGTGCCAGCAGAGTTACAGGGTTGGAGACCCAGTACTTC	CASRVTGLETQYF
.	many	TRBJ2-5	TRBV6-1	TGTGCCAGCAGTGAAATGAGCCTAAGGCAAGAGACCCAGTACTTC	CASSEMSLRQETQYF
TRBD2	.	TRBJ2-5	TRBV7-2	TGTGCCAGCAGCTTAGTCAGCGGGGGGGCTCAAGAGACCCAGTACTTC	CASSLVSGGAQETQYF
TRBD1	.	TRBJ1-2	TRBV30	TGTGCCTGGATGACCCAATTGAGGGACAGGGATATCCGACATGGCTACACCTTC	CAWMTQLRDRDIRHGYTF
.	many	TRBJ1-1	TRBV7-8	TGTGCCAGCAGCTTAAGGGGTTCGGTAGGCACTGAAGCTTTCTTT	CASSLRGSVGTEAFF
.	many	TRBJ1-1	TRBV12-3/TRBV12-4	TGTGCCAGCAGTAAGGGGAACACTGAAGCTTTCTTT	CASSKGNTEAFF
.	many	TRBJ2-7	TRBV5-1	TGCGCCAGCAGCTTGGCGGGCAGCATCTACGAGCAGTACTTC	CASSLAGSIYEQYF
TRBD1	many	TRBJ2-7	TRBV6-1	TGTGCCAGCAGTCGCACCGGGACAGGGGTGCGCGAGCAGTACTTC	CASSRTGTGVREQYF
.	many	TRBJ1-1	TRBV5-4	TGTGCCAGCAGCGTGGGGCGCGGGGTCGGAGTAATGAACACTGAAGCTTTCTTT	CASSVGRGVGVMNTEAFF
.	many	TRBJ1-2	TRBV7-2	TGTGCCAGCAGCTTAGCGGGAGGGGGGCACTATGGCTACACCTTC	CASSLAGGGHYGYTF
TRBD1	many	TRBJ1-1	TRBV20-1	TGCAGTGCAGGCGGACAGGGGGCTGAAGCTTTCTTT	CSAGGQGAEAFF
.	many	TRBJ2-2	TRBV11-2	TGTGCCAGCAGCTTATTTTCGAGCGTTCGGACCGGGGAGCTGTTTTTT	CASSLFSSVRTGELFF
TRBD2	many	TRBJ2-7	TRBV12-3/TRBV12-4	TGTGCCAGCAGTTTAACTAGCGGGGGGGGGTACGAGCAGTACTTC	CASSLTSGGGYEQYF
TRBD1	many	TRBJ1-2	TRBV5-1	TGCGCCAGCAGCGCTCAAGGCCAGGGGGGAGGCTACACCTTC	CASSAQGQGGGYTF
.	many	TRBJ2-7	TRBV29-1	TGCAGCGTCCTGACAGGCCGTCTGAACTACGAGCAGTACTTC	CSVLTGRLNYEQYF
.	many	TRBJ2-5	TRBV20-1	TGCAGTGCTACCTCCTGGGAGACCCAGTACTTC	CSATSWETQYF
.	many	TRBJ1-5	TRBV12-3/TRBV12-4	TGTGCCAGCAGTTTAAAGGGTCTAGGGGGGGCCCAGCATTTT	CASSLKGLGGAQHF
TRBD2	many	TRBJ2-2	TRBV19	TGTGCCAGTACGGTGAGGCGGGAGCTCACCGGGGAGCTGTTTTTT	CASTVRRELTGELFF
.	.	TRBJ1-3	TRBV20-1	TGCAGTGCTAGTGGTCGAAGTCACTCTGGAAACACCATATATTTT	CSASGRSHSGNTIYF
TRBD1	many	TRBJ2-7	TRBV10-3	TGTGCCATCAGTGATGGACAGGGCTACGAGCAGTACTTC	CAISDGQGYEQYF
.	many	TRBJ1-2	TRBV6-1	TGTGCCAGCAGGGATACAGGGCGCGGCTACACCTTC	CASRDTGRGYTF
.	many	TRBJ2-7	TRBV7-8	TGTGCCAGCAGCTTAGGGGGCCCCAACTACGAGCAGTACTTC	CASSLGGPNYEQYF
.	many	TRBJ2-7	TRBV6-2/TRBV6-3	TGTGCCAGCAGTCCCGCTACCTACGAGCAGTACTTC	CASSPATYEQYF
.	many	TRBJ2-5	TRBV7-9	TGTGCCAGCAGCTCCTGGGCCGGGCAGGTTTGGGAGACCCAGTACTTC	CASSSWAGQVWETQYF
.	many	TRBJ2-5	TRBV6-1	TGTGCCAGCAGTAAGGGGGGGTCTCAAGAGACCCAGTACTTC	CASSKGGSQETQYF
.	.	TRBJ2-1	TRBV7-9	TGTGCCAGCAGCTTAGTCCTAGGCGCATACGAGCAGTTCTTC	CASSLVLGAYEQFF
.	many	TRBJ2-7	TRBV29-1	TGCAGCGTTGAATTGGGGACACCCTACGAGCAGTACTTC	CSVELGTPYEQYF
.	many	TRBJ1-6	TRBV5-6	TGTGCCAGCAGCCGGACGCCGGGCGTTCCTAATTCACCCCTCCACTTT	CASSRTPGVPNSPLHF
TRBD2	many	TRBJ2-7	TRBV7-2	TGTGCCAGCAGATCGCGGACTAGTCTCTCGTACGAGCAGTACTTC	CASRSRTSLSYEQYF
.	few	TRBJ2-7	TRBV11-2	TGTGCCAGCAGCTTAGATCAAGTGCGGAGCTACGAGCAGTACTTC	CASSLDQVRSYEQYF
TRBD2	many	TRBJ2-5	TRBV11-2	TGTGCCAGCAGCCATCCGGGACTACTTGAGACCCAGTACTTC	CASSHPGLLETQYF
.	many	TRBJ2-7	TRBV2	TGTGCCAGCAGGTGGGACTCTGGAGGGATGCAGTACTTC	CASRWDSGGMQYF
.	many	TRBJ1-6	TRBV6-1	TGTGCCAGCAGCCTCGGGGATTCACCCCTCCACTTT	CASSLGDSPLHF